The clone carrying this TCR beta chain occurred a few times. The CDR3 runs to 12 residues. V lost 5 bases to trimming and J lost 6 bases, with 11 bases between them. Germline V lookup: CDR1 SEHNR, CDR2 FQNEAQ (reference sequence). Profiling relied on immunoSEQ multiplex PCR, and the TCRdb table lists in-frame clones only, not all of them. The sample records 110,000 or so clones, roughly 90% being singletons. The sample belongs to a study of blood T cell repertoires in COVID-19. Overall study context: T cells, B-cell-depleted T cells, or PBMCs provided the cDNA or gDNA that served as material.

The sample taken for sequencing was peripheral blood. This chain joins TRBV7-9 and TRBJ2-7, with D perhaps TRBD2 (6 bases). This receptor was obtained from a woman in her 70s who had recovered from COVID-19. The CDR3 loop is CASSERASEQYF. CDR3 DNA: TGTGCCAGCAGCGAGCGGGCATCCGAGCAGTACTTC.